The rows below give T cell receptor beta chains drawn from one sample of a study of shared clonotypes between healthy human individuals. Sequencing used immunoSEQ multiplex PCR; TCRdb keeps in-frame clones, though not all of them. This table has about 490,000 clones, around 80% appearing once. Sequencing input: PBMCs. These receptors were taken from a woman aged 40 to 50 in good health. Some clones in this sample may be carry-over from other donors' samples. CDR3s include the opening cysteine and the closing phenylalanine or tryptophan. A D gene is named only where the DNA matches it firmly. Size values are once, few and many counts, or a class for expanded clones, and some rows have none.

TRBJ1-5 | TRBV7-2 | . | . | TGTGCCAGCAGCTTTCAGGGTTTTGGTCAGCCCCAGCATTTT | CASSFQGFGQPQHF
TRBJ2-5 | TRBV15 | . | TRBD1 | TGTGCCACCAGCAGGGACAGGCAAGAGACCCAGTACTTC | CATSRDRQETQYF
TRBJ2-7 | TRBV5-4 | . | . | TGTGCCAGCAGCCCGCGGGCCCTAATAGACGAGCAGTACTTC | CASSPRALIDEQYF
TRBJ1-1 | TRBV4-2 | . | . | TGTGCCAGCAGCCAAGATAGGGCGGGGGGGCACACTGAAGCTTTCTTT | CASSQDRAGGHTEAFF
TRBJ1-4 | TRBV9 | . | . | TGTGCCAGCAACCCCGAACACCCAACTAATGAAAAACTGTTTTTT | CASNPEHPTNEKLFF
TRBJ2-5 | TRBV5-1 | . | . | TGCGCCAGCAGCTTGGTCCCCCAACAAGAGACCCAGTACTTC | CASSLVPQQETQYF
TRBJ2-2 | TRBV19 | once | TRBD1 | TGTGCCAGTAGGCCGAACCGGGACAGGGGGCGATACACCGGGGAGCTGTTTTTT | CASRPNRDRGRYTGELFF
TRBJ2-7 | TRBV14 | once | . | TGTGCCAGCAGCCAAGATTGGGTTGTCGGCGAGCAGTACTTC | CASSQDWVVGEQYF
TRBJ2-1 | TRBV11-3 | . | . | TGTGCCAGCAGCTTAGTGGGTACTGAGCAGTTCTTC | CASSLVGTEQFF
TRBJ2-1 | TRBV6-1 | many | TRBD1 | TGTGCCAGCAGTGACGGACAGGGGTACGAGGGGCAGTTCTTC | CASSDGQGYEGQFF
TRBJ2-3 | TRBV19 | . | TRBD2 | TGTGCCAGTAGTCTAGCGGGAGGGCCCTGGGATACGCAGTATTTT | CASSLAGGPWDTQYF
TRBJ2-6 | TRBV6-4 | . | . | TGTGCCAGCAGTTACTCGGACAGTTCCTCTGGGGCCAACGTCCTGACTTTC | CASSYSDSSSGANVLTF
TRBJ2-7 | TRBV18 | . | TRBD2 | TGTGCCAGCTCACCTAGCGGGAGCCCCTACGAGCAGTACTTC | CASSPSGSPYEQYF
TRBJ2-7 | TRBV18 | . | . | TGTGCCAGCTCACTCTTTTACGGCGGGGAGAGGTCCTACGAGCAGTACTTC | CASSLFYGGERSYEQYF
TRBJ2-7 | TRBV7-9 | . | TRBD2 | TGTGCCAGCAGCTGGCTAGCGGGAGTCGTCTACGAGCAGTACTTC | CASSWLAGVVYEQYF
TRBJ1-6 | TRBV5-4 | . | . | TGTGCCAGCAGCTTGGCAGAAAGAGATAATTCACCCCTCCACTTT | CASSLAERDNSPLHF
TRBJ2-6 | TRBV4-2 | . | . | TGTGCCAGCAGCCAAGCAGGCGCGAGGTCTGGGGCCAACGTCCTGACTTTC | CASSQAGARSGANVLTF
TRBJ2-7 | TRBV5-1 | few | . | TGCGCCAGCAGCTTGGCATCGGCAGGGGGGGTTGCCGAGCAGTACTTC | CASSLASAGGVAEQYF
TRBJ2-2 | TRBV19 | . | TRBD1 | TGTGCCAGTAGTAGTGGACAGGCCGAATTTGCCGGGGAGCTGTTTTTT | CASSSGQAEFAGELFF
TRBJ2-7 | TRBV27 | . | . | TGTGCCAGCAGTTTATTTGCGCCAAGGGAGGATTACGAGCAGTACTTC | CASSLFAPREDYEQYF
TRBJ2-7 | TRBV9 | . | . | TGTGCCAGCAGTCCAGGGGAGAGGGGGACCTCTCTGGGGGAGCAGTACTTC | CASSPGERGTSLGEQYF
TRBJ1-2 | TRBV27 | . | . | TGTGCCAGCAGTTCCATTCGGGGGGGTGACTATGGCTACACCTTC | CASSSIRGGDYGYTF
TRBJ2-5 | TRBV5-4 | . | TRBD1 | TGTGCCAGCAGCTTAGGGACAGGGCCCAGGGAGACCCAGTACTTC | CASSLGTGPRETQYF
TRBJ1-1 | TRBV10-2 | . | . | TGCGCCAGCAGTGAAACGCCAAGGTTTCTGGAGGACACTGAAGCTTTCTTT | CASSETPRFLEDTEAFF